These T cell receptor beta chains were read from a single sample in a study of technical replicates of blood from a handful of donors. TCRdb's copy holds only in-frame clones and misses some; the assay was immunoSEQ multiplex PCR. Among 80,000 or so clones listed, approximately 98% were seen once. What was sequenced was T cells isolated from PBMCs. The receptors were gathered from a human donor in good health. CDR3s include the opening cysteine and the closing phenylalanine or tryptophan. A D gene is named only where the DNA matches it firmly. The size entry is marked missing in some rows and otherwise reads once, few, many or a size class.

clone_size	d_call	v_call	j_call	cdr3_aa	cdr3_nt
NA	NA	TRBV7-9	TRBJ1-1	CASSLGTLFEAFF	TGTGCCAGCAGCTTAGGGACACTATTTGAAGCTTTCTTT
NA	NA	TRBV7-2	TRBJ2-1	CASSLGIGAEAYNEQFF	TGTGCCAGCAGCTTAGGTATAGGGGCAGAGGCCTACAATGAGCAGTTCTTC
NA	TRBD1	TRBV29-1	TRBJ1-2	CSVVQGSGYTF	TGCAGCGTCGTACAGGGGTCCGGCTACACCTTC
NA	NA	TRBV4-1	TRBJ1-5	CASSQERGGQPQHF	TGCGCCAGCAGCCAAGAGCGAGGGGGTCAGCCCCAGCATTTT
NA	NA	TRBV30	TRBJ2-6	CAWSPSLSGANVLTF	TGTGCCTGGAGTCCTTCCCTCTCTGGGGCCAACGTCCTGACTTTC
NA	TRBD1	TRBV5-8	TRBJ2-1	CASSLNGQGVSEQFF	TGTGCCAGCAGCTTGAACGGGCAGGGGGTGAGTGAGCAGTTCTTC
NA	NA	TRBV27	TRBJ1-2	CASSLTSDYGYTF	TGTGCCAGCAGTTTAACGTCAGACTATGGCTACACCTTC
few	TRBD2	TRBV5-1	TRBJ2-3	CASSGSGRPADTQYF	TGCGCCAGCAGTGGTAGCGGGAGACCTGCAGATACGCAGTATTTT
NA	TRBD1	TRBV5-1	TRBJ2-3	CASSLGQGDDTQYF	TGCGCCAGCAGCCTAGGACAGGGGGATGATACGCAGTATTTT
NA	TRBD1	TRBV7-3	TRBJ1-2	CASSMTGAYGYTF	TGTGCCAGCAGCATGACAGGGGCCTATGGCTACACCTTC
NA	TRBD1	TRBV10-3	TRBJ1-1	CAISERGDRAGAEAFF	TGTGCCATCAGTGAGCGGGGAGACAGGGCTGGCGCTGAAGCTTTCTTT
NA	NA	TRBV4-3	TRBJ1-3	CASSQDSGDGNTIYF	TGCGCCAGCAGCCAAGATTCAGGGGACGGGAACACCATATATTTT
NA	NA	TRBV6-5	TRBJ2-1	CASTLLASNEQFF	TGTGCCAGCACCCTCCTAGCTTCCAATGAGCAGTTCTTC
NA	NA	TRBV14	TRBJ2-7	CASSQVYGSYEQYF	TGTGCCAGCAGCCAAGTATACGGCTCCTACGAGCAGTACTTC
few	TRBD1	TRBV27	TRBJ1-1	CASSSISLIGQGTEAFF	TGTGCCAGCAGTTCCATATCCCTTATAGGACAGGGCACTGAAGCTTTCTTT
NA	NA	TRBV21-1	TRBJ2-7	CASSLRTELSYEQYF	TGTGCCAGCAGCCTACGGACAGAGCTCTCCTACGAGCAGTACTTC
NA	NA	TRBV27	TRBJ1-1	CASSLIRGNTEAFF	TGTGCCAGCAGTTTAATTAGGGGGAACACTGAAGCTTTCTTT
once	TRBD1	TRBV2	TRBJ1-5	CASSEGQVVQPQHF	TGTGCCAGCAGCGAGGGACAGGTCGTTCAGCCCCAGCATTTT
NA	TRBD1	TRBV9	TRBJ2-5	CASSVEGQTGFQTQYF	TGTGCCAGCAGCGTAGAGGGACAGACGGGTTTTCAGACCCAGTACTTC
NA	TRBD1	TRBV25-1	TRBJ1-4	CASRGQGGSNEKLFF	TGTGCCAGCAGGGGACAGGGGGGTAGTAATGAAAAACTGTTTTTT
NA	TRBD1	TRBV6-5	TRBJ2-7	CASSKQGARSEQYF	TGTGCCAGCAGTAAACAGGGGGCGCGAAGCGAGCAGTACTTC
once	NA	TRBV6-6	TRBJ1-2	CASSYSTDPYGYTF	TGTGCCAGCAGTTACTCGACTGATCCTTATGGCTACACCTTC
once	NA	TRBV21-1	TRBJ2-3	CASSKAQGADTQYF	TGTGCCAGCAGCAAAGCACAGGGGGCAGATACGCAGTATTTT